This TCR beta chain was observed in a study of T-cell reconstitution after alpha-beta-depleted transplantation in children (TCRdb year 2016). Background for the entire study: Using TCR repertoire profiling, the study quantitatively followed how T-cell immune reconstitution unfolded in children after TCRalphabeta/CD19-depleted allogeneic hematopoietic cell transplantation.

Regarding this clonotype: Its antigen is currently not known. Base quality data are lacking; no much larger clone is found one base away.

The germline V gene encodes CDR1 MNHEY and CDR2 SMNVEV (reference sequence). V sheds 3 bases and J sheds 8 bases, leaving 17 bases between their ends. The CDR3 spans 15 residues, from the cysteine through the phenylalanine. Only CDR3 DNA remains: 45 bases, in frame from the first base. The library was built by means of PCR. Sequencing was performed on an Illumina HiSeq 2500. To normalize quantification of the TCRbeta repertoire, the TCR libraries were built with molecular barcoding that relied on unique molecular identifiers. TCRdb trimmed the raw reads at Q25, called clones with MiXCR and kept productive beta chains. Rows merge per CDR3 protein into single entries with the most common DNA and genes. In this sample the table shows about 500,000 distinct CDR3 sequences, approximately 32% of which occur a single time. The top ten clonotypes cover 2% to 3% of the sample.

The material sequenced was PBMCs from the stem cell graft donor, taken from the stem cell graft. The rearrangement combines TRBV27 with TRBJ2-1; D gene: possibly TRBD2, on 7 matching bases. The receptor's source is a human donor who donated a stem cell graft to a child with aplastic anemia. The CDR3 protein is CASSFRGGGSHEQFF. The DNA is TGTGCCAGCAGTTTCCGGGGAGGGGGGAGCCATGAGCAGTTCTTC.